This T cell receptor (beta chain) was recovered during a study of cytomegalovirus exposure and HLA in healthy donors (dated by TCRdb to about 2017). Study-wide context: The 500 to 700 repertoires of the first cohort and the roughly 110 validation repertoires were produced on the same platform, according to a later analysis. The study aimed to test whether signatures of past pathogen exposure could be identified by cataloging public T cell receptors. In addition to the first cohort of about 650 subjects, a separate validation cohort of approximately 120 different subjects was used. High-throughput TCR immunosequencing, statistical association of individual TCRs with disease status, and machine learning were combined to predict cytomegalovirus infection status. The full study reports these points: A later analysis had no HLA typing for the validation cohort, so co-occurrence there was scored across all 130 or so repertoires. The study gave a list of under 200 TCR beta chains associated with cytomegalovirus. A few of the identified cytomegalovirus-associated TCR beta chains were confirmed in vitro to be specific for cytomegalovirus antigens. In a later analysis, TCRs clustered in the first cohort were found to also tend to co-occur in the 120 validation repertoires, with 94% of cluster scores above 0. Across donors, most TCR sequences were observed very rarely, whereas some public TCRs were present in many individuals. Cytomegalovirus status was reported to be diagnosed by the classifier with high specificity and sensitivity in both the original and validation cohorts. It was suggested by the authors that the approach could potentially be generalized to other disease states and immunological phenotypes.

Donors formed part of the validation cohort, which comprised 120 subjects and was distinct from the first cohort of under 850 subjects. In regard to this clone: The antigen it binds to is not known. The record has no base qualities; no much larger clone is one base away.

CDR1 and CDR2 are drawn from the germline V gene: WSHSY, SAAADI. Including the terminal cysteine and phenylalanine, the CDR3 comprises 17 residues. The only DNA kept is the CDR3, 51 bases in frame from the first base. Trimming removed 4 bases from V and 7 bases from J, leaving 23 bases between the germline ends. Library creation used the immunoSEQ multiplex PCR assay. In the original analysis: A statistical classification framework was built to diagnose cytomegalovirus status from the catalog of TCR beta chain sequences. TCRdb's version of the immuneACCESS table is confined to in-frame rearrangements and falls short of the full clone set. An unresolved V gene accounts for under half of the shortfall where checked; the remainder is of unknown origin. Clone size and the V and J calls come from that table; the DNA yielded D and trimming. The sample table lists some 110,000 clones, more than 85% of them with a count of one. About 4.5% of the sample is held by the ten biggest clonotypes.

Input material: PBMCs. This clonotype was sampled from a man aged 18 to 35 in good health and CMV-seropositive. The chain couples TRBV10-2 to TRBJ1-3, with TRBD1 tentatively as D gene (5 bases match). CDR3 protein: CASSAEARQFRENTIYF. The DNA sequence is TGCGCCAGCAGTGCGGAAGCTCGACAGTTTAGAGAGAACACCATATATTTT.